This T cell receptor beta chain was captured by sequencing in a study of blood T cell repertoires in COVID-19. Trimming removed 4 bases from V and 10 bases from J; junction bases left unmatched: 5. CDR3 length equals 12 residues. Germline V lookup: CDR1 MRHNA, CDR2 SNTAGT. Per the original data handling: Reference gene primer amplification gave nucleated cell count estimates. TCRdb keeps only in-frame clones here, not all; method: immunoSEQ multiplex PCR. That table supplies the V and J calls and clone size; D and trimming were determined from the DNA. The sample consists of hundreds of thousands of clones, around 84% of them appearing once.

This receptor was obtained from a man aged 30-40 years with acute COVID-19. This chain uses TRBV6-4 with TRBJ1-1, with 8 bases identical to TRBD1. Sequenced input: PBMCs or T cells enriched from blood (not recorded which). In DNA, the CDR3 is TGTGCCAGCAGTGGGACAGGGACCGCAGCTTTCTTT. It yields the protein CASSGTGTAAFF.